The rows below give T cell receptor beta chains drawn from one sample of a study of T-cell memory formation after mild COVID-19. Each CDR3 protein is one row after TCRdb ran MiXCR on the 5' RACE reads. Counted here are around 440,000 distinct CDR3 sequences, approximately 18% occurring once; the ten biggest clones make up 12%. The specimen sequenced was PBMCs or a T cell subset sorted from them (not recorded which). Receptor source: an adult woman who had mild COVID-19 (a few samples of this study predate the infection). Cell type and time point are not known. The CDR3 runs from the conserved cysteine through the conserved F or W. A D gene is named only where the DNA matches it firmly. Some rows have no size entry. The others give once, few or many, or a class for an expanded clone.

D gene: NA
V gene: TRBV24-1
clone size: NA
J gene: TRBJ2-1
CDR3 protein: CATSSPAPLDEQFF
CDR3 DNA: TGTGCCACCTCGTCCCCGGCACCCCTTGATGAGCAGTTCTTC

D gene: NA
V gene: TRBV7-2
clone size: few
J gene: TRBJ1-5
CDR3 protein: CASSSTPSNQPQHF
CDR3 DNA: TGTGCCAGCAGCTCTACACCGAGCAATCAGCCCCAGCATTTT

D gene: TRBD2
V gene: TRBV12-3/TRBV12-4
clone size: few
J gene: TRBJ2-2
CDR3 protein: CASRPSGSNTGELFF
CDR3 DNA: TGTGCCAGCAGACCTAGCGGGAGTAACACCGGGGAGCTGTTTTTT

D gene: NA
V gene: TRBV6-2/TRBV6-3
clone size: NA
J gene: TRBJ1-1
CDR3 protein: CASSSRVTEAFF
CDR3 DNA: TGTGCCAGCAGTTCAAGAGTCACTGAAGCTTTCTTT

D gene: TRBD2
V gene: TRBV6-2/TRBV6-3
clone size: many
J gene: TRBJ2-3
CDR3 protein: CASRHTSGSDTQYF
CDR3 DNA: TGTGCCAGCAGACACACTAGCGGATCAGATACGCAGTATTTT

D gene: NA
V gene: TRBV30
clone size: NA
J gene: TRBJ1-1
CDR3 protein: CAWKGGNTEAFF
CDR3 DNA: TGTGCCTGGAAAGGAGGGAACACTGAAGCTTTCTTT

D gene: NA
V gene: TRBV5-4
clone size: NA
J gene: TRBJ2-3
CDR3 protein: CASSLVGKDTQYF
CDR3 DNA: TGTGCCAGCAGCTTGGTTGGAAAAGATACGCAGTATTTT

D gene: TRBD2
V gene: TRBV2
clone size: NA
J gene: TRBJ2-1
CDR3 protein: CASKTGGEQFF
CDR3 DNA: TGTGCCAGCAAAACGGGAGGTGAGCAGTTCTTC

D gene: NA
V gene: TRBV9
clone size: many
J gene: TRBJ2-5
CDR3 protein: CASSGDGHTKETQYF
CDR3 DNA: TGTGCCAGCAGCGGAGACGGACACACCAAAGAGACCCAGTACTTC

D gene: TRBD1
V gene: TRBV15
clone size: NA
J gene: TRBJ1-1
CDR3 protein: CATSTPRGQGPPNTEAFF
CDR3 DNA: TGTGCCACCAGCACCCCAAGGGGACAGGGGCCCCCGAACACTGAAGCTTTCTTT

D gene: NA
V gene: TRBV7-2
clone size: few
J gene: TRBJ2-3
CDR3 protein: CATRRAGGGTDTQYF
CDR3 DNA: TGTGCCACCAGACGGGCCGGGGGAGGAACAGATACGCAGTATTTT

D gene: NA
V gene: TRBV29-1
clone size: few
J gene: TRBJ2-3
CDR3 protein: CSVERQSTDTQYF
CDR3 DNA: TGCAGCGTTGAGAGACAGAGCACAGATACGCAGTATTTT

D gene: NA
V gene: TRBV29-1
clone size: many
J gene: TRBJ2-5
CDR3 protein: CSVGTVGETQYF
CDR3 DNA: TGCAGCGTTGGGACAGTGGGAGAGACCCAGTACTTC

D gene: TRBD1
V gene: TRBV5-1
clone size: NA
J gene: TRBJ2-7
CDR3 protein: CASSLGNLPGGYEQYF
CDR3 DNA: TGCGCCAGCAGCTTGGGGAACTTACCAGGGGGCTACGAGCAGTACTTC

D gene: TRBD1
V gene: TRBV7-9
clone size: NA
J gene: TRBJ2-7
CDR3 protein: CASSGRTGGSEQYF
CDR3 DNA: TGTGCCAGCAGCGGACGGACAGGGGGAAGCGAGCAGTACTTC

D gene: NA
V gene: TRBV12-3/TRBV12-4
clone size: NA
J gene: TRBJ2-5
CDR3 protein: CASSHHKLETQYF
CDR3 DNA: TGTGCCAGCAGCCATCACAAATTGGAGACCCAGTACTTC

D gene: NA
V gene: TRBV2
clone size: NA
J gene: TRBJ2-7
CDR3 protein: CASSDMWNPSYEQYF
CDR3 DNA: TGTGCCAGCAGTGATATGTGGAATCCATCCTACGAGCAGTACTTC

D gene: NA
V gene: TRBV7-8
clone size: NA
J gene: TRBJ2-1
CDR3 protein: CASSLAMTRPLNEQFF
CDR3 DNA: TGTGCCAGCAGCTTAGCGATGACTAGGCCTCTGAATGAGCAGTTCTTC

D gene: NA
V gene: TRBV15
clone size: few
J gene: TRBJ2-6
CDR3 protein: CATSRHGTRYSGANVLTF
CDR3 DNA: TGTGCCACCAGCAGACACGGGACGCGATATAGTGGGGCCAACGTCCTGACTTTC

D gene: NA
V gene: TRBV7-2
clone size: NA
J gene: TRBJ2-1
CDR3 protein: CASSLEGRRDEQFF
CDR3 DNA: TGTGCCAGCAGCTTAGAAGGTCGGAGGGATGAGCAGTTCTTC

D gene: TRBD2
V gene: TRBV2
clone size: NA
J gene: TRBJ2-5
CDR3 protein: CASRLISGSFQETQYF
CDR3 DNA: TGTGCCAGCAGATTAATTAGCGGGAGTTTCCAAGAGACCCAGTACTTC

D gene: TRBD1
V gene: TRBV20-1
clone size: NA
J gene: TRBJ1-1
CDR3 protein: CSARPIDRVGTEAFF
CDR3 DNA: TGCAGTGCTAGACCAATAGACAGGGTTGGCACTGAAGCTTTCTTT

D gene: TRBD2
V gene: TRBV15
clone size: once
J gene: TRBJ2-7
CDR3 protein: CATKLAGASEQYF
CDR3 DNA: TGTGCCACTAAACTAGCGGGAGCCTCCGAGCAGTACTTC

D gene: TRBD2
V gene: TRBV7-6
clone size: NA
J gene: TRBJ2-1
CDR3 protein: CASSRPTFAGESYNEQFF
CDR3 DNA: TGTGCCAGCAGCAGACCGACCTTCGCGGGGGAATCCTACAATGAGCAGTTCTTC

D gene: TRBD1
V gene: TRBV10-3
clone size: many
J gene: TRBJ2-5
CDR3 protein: CAISEPGQGVGTQYF
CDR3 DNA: TGTGCCATCAGTGAGCCGGGACAGGGGGTAGGGACCCAGTACTTC

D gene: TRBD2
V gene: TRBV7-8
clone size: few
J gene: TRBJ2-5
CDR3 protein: CASSPPGLAEETQYF
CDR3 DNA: TGTGCCAGCAGCCCCCCGGGACTAGCGGAAGAGACCCAGTACTTC

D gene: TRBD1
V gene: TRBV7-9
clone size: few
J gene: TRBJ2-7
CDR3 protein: CASSSLLVGPTGAEQYF
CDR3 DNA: TGTGCCAGCAGCTCCCTCCTAGTGGGGCCGACAGGGGCCGAGCAGTACTTC

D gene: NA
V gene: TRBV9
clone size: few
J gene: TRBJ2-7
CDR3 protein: CASSPWDSYEQYF
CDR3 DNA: TGTGCCAGCAGCCCCTGGGACTCCTACGAGCAGTACTTC

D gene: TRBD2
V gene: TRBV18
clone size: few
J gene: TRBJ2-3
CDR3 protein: CASSPQLAAGGTDTQYF
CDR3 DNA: TGTGCCAGCTCACCTCAACTAGCGGCCGGGGGCACAGATACGCAGTATTTT

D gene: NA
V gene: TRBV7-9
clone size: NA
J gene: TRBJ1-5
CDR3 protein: CASQAASTGPQHF
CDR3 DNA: TGTGCCAGCCAAGCCGCGAGCACGGGACCCCAGCATTTT

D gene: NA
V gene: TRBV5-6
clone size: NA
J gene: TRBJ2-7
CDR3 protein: CASSQERAAYEQYF
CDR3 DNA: TGTGCCAGCAGCCAGGAGAGGGCAGCCTACGAGCAGTACTTC

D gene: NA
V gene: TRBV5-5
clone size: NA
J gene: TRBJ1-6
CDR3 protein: CASSLVPGYNSPLHF
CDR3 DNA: TGTGCCAGCAGCTTGGTACCGGGATATAATTCACCCCTCCACTTT

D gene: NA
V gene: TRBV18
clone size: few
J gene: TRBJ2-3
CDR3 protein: CASSPPPADTQYF
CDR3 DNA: TGTGCCAGCTCACCCCCTCCGGCAGATACGCAGTATTTT

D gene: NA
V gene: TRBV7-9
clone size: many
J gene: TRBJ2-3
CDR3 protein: CASSLDIIPAYF
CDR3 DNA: TGTGCCAGCAGCTTAGATATCATACCGGCGTATTTT

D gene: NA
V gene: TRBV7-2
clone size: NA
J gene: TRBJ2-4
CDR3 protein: CASSPRPLRLGATLDRAKNIQYF
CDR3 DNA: TGTGCCAGCAGCCCCCGTCCCCTCAGGTTAGGCGCCACTTTGGATCGAGCCAAAAACATTCAGTACTTC

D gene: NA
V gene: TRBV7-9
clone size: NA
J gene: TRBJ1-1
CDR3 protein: CASSSLQTNTEAFF
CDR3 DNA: TGTGCCAGCAGCTCCCTACAGACAAACACTGAAGCTTTCTTT

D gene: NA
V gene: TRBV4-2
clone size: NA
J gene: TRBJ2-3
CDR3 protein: CASSQSYRSDTQYF
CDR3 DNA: TGTGCCAGCAGCCAATCCTACCGCAGTGATACGCAGTATTTT

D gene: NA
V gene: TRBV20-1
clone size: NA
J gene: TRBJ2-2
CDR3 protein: CSATPGSNTGELFF
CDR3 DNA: TGCAGTGCTACCCCCGGGAGTAACACCGGGGAGCTGTTTTTT

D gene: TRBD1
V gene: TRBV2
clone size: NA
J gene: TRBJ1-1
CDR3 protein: CASSVQGHEVTEAFF
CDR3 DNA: TGTGCCAGCAGTGTACAGGGGCATGAGGTCACTGAAGCTTTCTTT

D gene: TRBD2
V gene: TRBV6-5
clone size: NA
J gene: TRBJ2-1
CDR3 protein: CASSYSLAGVVHNEQFF
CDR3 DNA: TGTGCCAGCAGTTACTCCTTAGCGGGAGTGGTTCACAATGAGCAGTTCTTC

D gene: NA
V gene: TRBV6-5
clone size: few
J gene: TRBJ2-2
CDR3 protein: CASSYSGAPGELFF
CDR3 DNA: TGTGCCAGCAGTTACTCTGGAGCTCCCGGGGAGCTGTTTTTT

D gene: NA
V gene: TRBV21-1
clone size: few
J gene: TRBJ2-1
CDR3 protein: CASSKGSGLASHTRRYNEQFF
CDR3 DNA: TGTGCCAGCAGCAAGGGGTCGGGACTAGCAAGCCACACGAGGCGTTACAATGAGCAGTTCTTC

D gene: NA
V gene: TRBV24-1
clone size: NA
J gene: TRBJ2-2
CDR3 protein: CATRRGAAGELFF
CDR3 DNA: TGTGCCACCAGGAGAGGGGCCGCCGGGGAGCTGTTTTTT

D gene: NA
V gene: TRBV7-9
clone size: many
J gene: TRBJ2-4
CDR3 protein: CASSLGVSIAKNIQYF
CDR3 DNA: TGTGCCAGCAGCTTAGGGGTCTCCATAGCCAAAAACATTCAGTACTTC